Below are 31 T cell receptor beta chains sequenced from a single sample in a study of T cell repertoires in aging, cancer and after chemotherapy. A mixed TRB-A/B primer pool amplified rearranged TRB by multiplex touch-down PCR. TCRdb ran MiXCR on the multiplex PCR reads and lists one entry per CDR3 protein. The sample has about 2,200 distinct CDR3 sequences, about 37% seen once. TCR beta rearrangements were amplified from peripheral blood genomic DNA. Sequencing was done on a sample of blood. The source is a human donor with a solid tumor.

V is TRBV6-2 or TRBV6-3 and J is TRBJ2-1; no clear D gene. Germline assignment: CDR1 MNHEY and CDR2 SVGEGT. The CDR3 has 14 amino acids. V gave up 6 bases and J gave up 6 bases, with 15 bases separating them. The CDR3 loop is CASSPSGRANEQFF. In nucleotides, the CDR3 is TGTGCCAGCAGCCCTTCAGGTAGGGCCAATGAGCAGTTCTTC.

The chain links TRBV20-1 to TRBJ2-3; D ambiguous. This CDR3 is 11 amino acids long. Trimming left V 6 bases short and J 6 bases short, with 10 bases between. The germline CDR1 and CDR2 sequences are DFQATT and SNEGSKA (reference sequence). CDR3 in DNA: TGCAGTGCCCGGATCGGGGATACGCAGTATTTT. Its translation: CSARIGDTQYF.

In its sample, this clonotype ranks as large. This chain links TRBV6-4 with TRBJ2-3; TRBD1 matches 7 bases. With 3 bases clipped from V and 5 bases from J, the junction kept 2 bases outside the gene matches. The CDR3 is 13 residues long. Per germline, CDR1 MRHNA and CDR2 SNTAGT. Here the CDR3 reads CASSETGLDTQYF. Here the CDR3 DNA reads TGTGCCAGCAGTGAGACAGGGCTAGATACGCAGTATTTT.

V usage is TRBV20-1 and J usage is TRBJ2-7; 8 bases map to TRBD1. Germline V lookup: CDR1 DFQATT, CDR2 SNEGSKA (reference sequence). The CDR3 runs to 14 residues. V dropped 3 bases and J dropped 2; count of bases not matched to a gene: 6. This chain's CDR3 is CSASPQGGPYEQYF. CDR3 in DNA: TGCAGTGCTAGCCCACAGGGGGGACCCTACGAGCAGTACTTC.

Comment on this clonotype: This may stem from a read error, because a much larger clone lies one nucleotide away. The rearrangement joins TRBV29-1 to TRBJ1-2; perhaps TRBD1 as D (5 bases). CDR1 and CDR2 from the germline V gene are SQVTM and ANQGSEA. V was shortened by 5 bases and J by 5 bases, with 12 bases between the two germline ends. The CDR3 is 12 amino acids. CDR3: CSVIDSEYGYTF. DNA of the CDR3: TGCAGCGTTATTGACAGTGAGTATGGCTACACCTTC.

About this clonotype: Being one base from a much bigger clone, this may be a read error. The V gene is TRBV30, the J gene TRBJ2-3; no clear D gene. The CDR3 loop spans 12 amino acids. Germline CDR1 GTSNPN, CDR2 SVGIG (reference sequence). Trimming left V 7 bases short and J 1 base short, with 9 bases between. The CDR3 coding sequence is TGTGCCTTCGGAAAGCGCACAGATACGCAGTATTTT. It specifies CAFGKRTDTQYF.

The chain recombines TRBV28 with TRBJ1-2; 7 nucleotides align to TRBD1. The germline gives CDR1 MDHEN, CDR2 SYDVKM. After removal of 1 base from V and 2 bases from J, the junction contained 7 bases not matched to a gene. The CDR3 spans 16 residues. Here the CDR3 DNA reads TGTGCCAGCAGTTTATTACCCGGACAGGCGAACTATGGCTACACCTTC. It yields the protein CASSLLPGQANYGYTF.

This chain joins TRBV10-3 and TRBJ2-1, with 10 bases matching TRBD2. The CDR3 spans 15 residues. Losses at the gene ends were 5 bases for V and 3 bases for J; bases not matched to a gene: 4. Germline CDR1 ENHRY, CDR2 SYGVKD. CDR3 sequence (DNA): TGTGCCATCAGTTCTAGCGGGAGTATCTACAATGAGCAGTTCTTC. The encoded protein is CAISSSGSIYNEQFF.

This chain links TRBV20-1 with TRBJ2-3; 8 nucleotides line up with TRBD2. The germline V gene encodes CDR1 DFQATT and CDR2 SNEGSKA (reference sequence). V gave up 0 bases and J gave up 5 bases; unmatched junction bases: 7. The CDR3 has 15 residues. The CDR3 DNA reads as TGCAGTGCTAGAGATAGCCTAGCGGGCTTAGATACGCAGTATTTT. Its translation: CSARDSLAGLDTQYF.

This clonotype was recorded a few times. This rearrangement joins TRBV30 to TRBJ1-1, with D possibly being TRBD1 (5 bases). Trimming removed 1 base from V and 3 bases from J, with 24 bases in between. Germline loops: CDR1 GTSNPN, CDR2 SVGIG (reference sequence). This CDR3 is 18 amino acids long. This chain's CDR3 is CAWSDIGVGGTRDTEAFF. The CDR3 nucleotides are TGTGCCTGGAGTGATATCGGGGTTGGGGGGACTCGGGACACTGAAGCTTTCTTT.

This clonotype has more than one count but fewer than ten. The rearrangement links TRBV6-2 or TRBV6-3 to TRBJ2-4, with 8 bases lining up with TRBD1. V trimming: 2 bases; J trimming: 6 bases; junction bases outside the gene matches: 6. CDR1 MNHEY and CDR2 SVGEGT come from the germline V gene. The CDR3 runs 15 residues. As DNA, the CDR3 is TGTGCCAGCAGTTACCCCGACAGGGGCGTAAACATTCAGTACTTC. Protein sequence: CASSYPDRGVNIQYF.

This sequence joins TRBV6-6 and TRBJ1-5, with 10 bases aligning to TRBD1. Germline V gene data show CDR1 as MNHNY and CDR2 as SVGAGI (reference sequence). J lost 6 bases, V lost 5 bases, and 7 bases had no gene match. The CDR3 runs to 15 residues. The CDR3 region has the DNA TGTGCCAGCAGTCCCGGGACAGGGGTTCCTCAGCCCCAGCATTTT. Translated: CASSPGTGVPQPQHF.

This chain connects TRBV7-6 to TRBJ2-1, with TRBD2 identical over 10 bases. The V gene's germline CDR1 is SGHVS and CDR2 FNYEAQ. Trimming at V came to 3 bases and at J to 0 bases, leaving 5 bases not matched to a gene. There are 17 residues in the CDR3. CDR3: CASSFLAGGSSYNEQFF. The CDR3 region has the DNA TGTGCCAGCAGCTTCTTAGCGGGAGGAAGCTCCTACAATGAGCAGTTCTTC.

This rearrangement joins TRBV4-2 to TRBJ2-2; D may be TRBD2 (5 bases). Germline CDR1 is LGHNA and CDR2 is YNFKEQ. Trimming took 4 bases from V and 5 from J, leaving 8 bases between them. The CDR3 has 13 amino acids. The CDR3 DNA follows: TGTGCCAGCAGCCCCCCGGGGACCGGGGAGCTGTTTTTT. Translation: CASSPPGTGELFF.

Here the CDR3 DNA reads TGTGCCAGCACTCAGATCAGGGGGCCGGAGGGCTACACCTTC. As protein: CASTQIRGPEGYTF. V and J are TRBV2 and TRBJ1-2; 8 nucleotides align to TRBD1. J gave up 8 bases and V 7 bases, and 12 bases lay outside the gene matches. CDR1 is SNHLY and CDR2 is FYNNEI in the germline V gene. This CDR3 comprises 14 residues.

The chain employs TRBV7-6 and TRBJ1-1; maybe TRBD1 (5 bases). V lost 5 bases, J lost 5 bases, and 12 bases lay in between. Germline V gene lookup returns CDR1 SGHVS and CDR2 FNYEAQ. The CDR3 has 13 amino acids. For the CDR3, the DNA is TGTGCCAGCAGCCCAAATTCAGGGACTGAAGCTTTCTTT. Amino acids: CASSPNSGTEAFF.

This clonotype is large by share. The CDR3 nucleotides are TGTGCCACCAGCAGAGCAAGCGGGGAAGCAGATACGCAGTATTTT. Protein sequence: CATSRASGEADTQYF. The rearrangement uses TRBV15 and TRBJ2-3, with 7 nucleotides matching TRBD2. CDR3 size: 15 residues. Germline CDR1 reads LNHNV; CDR2 reads YYDKDF (reference sequence). The junction had 5 bases not matched to a gene; V was cut back by 1 base and J by 4 bases.

V gene TRBV20-1 combines with J gene TRBJ2-5, with 8 nucleotides matching TRBD2. Germline CDR1 DFQATT, CDR2 SNEGSKA (reference sequence). Germline trimming cut 1 base from V and 3 bases from J; bases unmatched to any gene: 7. This CDR3 is 15 amino acids long. DNA of the CDR3: TGCAGTGCTAGAGCTTCGGCGACTAGCGAAGAGACCCAGTACTTC. It codes for CSARASATSEETQYF.

In this sample, this clonotype is medium-sized. CDR3 in DNA: TGTGCCAGCTCCCGGGGCGGGCTAGAGACCCAGTACTTC. This gives the protein CASSRGGLETQYF. The chain carries TRBV6-5 and TRBJ2-5, with D tentatively TRBD1 or TRBD2 (5 bases each). The CDR3 is made up of 13 amino acids. CDR1 MNHEY and CDR2 SVGAGI come from the germline V gene. V lost 8 bases, J lost 4 bases, and 14 bases lay in between.

The chain joins TRBV20-1 to TRBJ2-1; D is unresolved. Looked up from germline, CDR1 is DFQATT and CDR2 is SNEGSKA (reference sequence). Trimming stripped 3 bases from V and 0 bases from J, with 15 bases between. The CDR3 extends over 16 amino acids. CDR3 coding DNA: TGCAGTGCTAGGGATGATAGCCGGAGCTCCTACAATGAGCAGTTCTTC. This encodes CSARDDSRSSYNEQFF.

The table lists this clonotype with a few counts. The J gene is TRBJ2-3, the V gene TRBV27; D possibly corresponds to TRBD2 (6 bases). The germline CDR1 and CDR2 sequences are MNHEY and SMNVEV (reference sequence). The CDR3 length is 16 residues. Trimming left V 3 bases short and J 4 bases short, with 17 bases between. The CDR3, as DNA: TGTGCCAGCAGTTTCCTCCCGGGAGAACAGGCAGATACGCAGTATTTT. Amino acid sequence: CASSFLPGEQADTQYF.

V and J are TRBV19 and TRBJ2-4; 9 bases agree with TRBD1. Germline CDR1 LNHDA, CDR2 SQIVND (reference sequence). V dropped 3 bases and J dropped 0; count of bases not matched to a gene: 12. This CDR3 region has 19 residues. CDR3 region: CASSIRGGQGMGAKNIQYF. CDR3 coding DNA: TGTGCCAGTAGTATCAGGGGGGGACAGGGTATGGGAGCCAAAAACATTCAGTACTTC.

There are a few counts of this clonotype. The V and J genes are TRBV19 and TRBJ1-6; 8 nucleotides line up with TRBD1. CDR1 and CDR2 (germline): LNHDA, SQIVND (reference sequence). The CDR3 length is 14 residues. The junction had 10 bases not matched to a gene; V was cut back by 10 bases and J by 8 bases. This chain's CDR3 is CATRSDRGHSPLHF. In nucleotides, the CDR3 is TGTGCCACAAGGTCAGACAGGGGACATTCACCCCTCCACTTT.

This CDR3 is CASRVANYGYTF. CDR3 coding DNA: TGTGCCAGCAGAGTAGCTAACTATGGCTACACCTTC. The chain links TRBV12-3 or TRBV12-4 to TRBJ1-2; D is ambiguous. Trimming took 6 bases from V and 0 from J, leaving 5 bases between them. CDR3 size: 12 residues.

The rearrangement uses TRBV6-1 and TRBJ1-5; D is unresolved. The germline V gene encodes CDR1 MNHNS and CDR2 SASEGT. CDR3 length: 13 residues. V lost 7 bases and J lost 4, with 11 bases in between. This chain's CDR3 is CASIGGENQPQHF. DNA for the CDR3: TGTGCCAGCATTGGTGGAGAGAATCAGCCCCAGCATTTT.

J is TRBJ2-2 and V is TRBV19; D may be TRBD2 (6 bases). The CDR3 consists of 15 residues. Trimming shortened V by 3 bases and J by 3 bases, and 11 bases separated the two germline ends. CDR1 and CDR2 from the germline V gene are LNHDA and SQIVND (reference sequence). CDR3 loop: CASSIPGAYTGELFF. The CDR3 DNA reads as TGTGCCAGTAGTATCCCGGGAGCATACACCGGGGAGCTGTTTTTT.

This rearrangement joins TRBV24-1 to TRBJ2-2; D is tentatively TRBD1 or TRBD2 (5 bases each). The CDR3 has 14 amino acids. From germline, CDR1 is KGHDR and CDR2 SFDVKD. The germline V and J ends were trimmed by 12 bases and 3 bases, with 16 bases remaining between them. In DNA form, the CDR3 reads TGTGCCGCGCAGGACACCGGGGACACCGGGGAGCTGTTTTTT. It translates to CAAQDTGDTGELFF.

This clonotype was picked up a small number of times. CDR3 sequence (DNA): TGCAGTGCTAGAGACAGGGCCCTGCAGTCCTACAATGAGCAGTTCTTC. Its protein is CSARDRALQSYNEQFF. V and J are TRBV20-1 and TRBJ2-1, with D maybe TRBD1 (5 bases). CDR1 and CDR2 from the germline V gene are DFQATT and SNEGSKA (reference sequence). V was pared by 0 bases and J by 1 base, with 13 bases between. The CDR3 consists of 16 residues.

The chain recombines TRBV19 with TRBJ1-2; no clear D gene. This CDR3 comprises 13 residues. V lost 10 bases and J 2 bases, leaving 14 bases between the germline ends. Germline V CDR1 and CDR2: LNHDA, SQIVND (reference sequence). CDR3 residues: CATRTSLNYGYTF. In nucleotides, the CDR3 is TGTGCCACTCGGACCTCTTTAAACTATGGCTACACCTTC.

The chain recombines TRBV19 with TRBJ2-3; D unclear. CDR1 and CDR2 (germline): LNHDA, SQIVND (reference sequence). Deletions cut 9 bases from V and 2 bases from J, with 12 bases between. This CDR3 contains 13 residues. The CDR3 here is CASRADFTDTQYF. In DNA, the CDR3 is TGTGCCAGCCGGGCGGATTTCACAGATACGCAGTATTTT.

The sample holds a few counts of this clonotype. V gene TRBV7-9 combines with J gene TRBJ2-1, with 11 bases matching TRBD2. Per the germline V gene, CDR1 is SEHNR and CDR2 is FQNEAQ (reference sequence). The CDR3 consists of 16 residues. With V trimmed by 5 bases and J by 2 bases, 5 bases remained unmatched. The CDR3 here is CASSPLAGGPYNEQFF. DNA for the CDR3: TGTGCCAGCAGCCCTTTAGCGGGAGGGCCCTACAATGAGCAGTTCTTC.